A single sample is the source of the 6 T cell receptor beta chains below, sequenced in a study of T cell repertoires in cytomegalovirus infection. TCRdb reprocessed the reads via MiXCR and lists one record per CDR3 protein. The profile shows some 700,000 distinct CDR3 sequences, roughly a third of them singletons. The sequencing input was PBMCs. Every receptor here comes from a human donor in good health (CMV status not recorded). Some clones in this sample may be carry-over from other donors' samples.

This clonotype showed up just a few times. The J gene is TRBJ2-1, the V gene TRBV11-1; D perhaps matches TRBD2 (6 bases). Germline CDR1 SGHAT, CDR2 FQDESV (reference sequence). The CDR3 contains 16 residues. Trimming took 2 bases from V and 7 from J, leaving 18 bases between them. Here the CDR3 DNA reads TGTGCCAGCAGCTTATCCTCGGGAGTACGTTTGAATGAGCAGTTCTTC. It codes for CASSLSSGVRLNEQFF.

This clonotype was recorded at least ten times. The chain links TRBV7-6 to TRBJ1-3; no reliable D call. The CDR3 runs 13 residues. The germline V gene has CDR1 SGHVS and CDR2 FNYEAQ. Trimming cost V 5 bases and J 4 bases, with 9 bases left between them. CDR3 coding DNA: TGTGCCAGCAGCCCATCGTTGGGAAACACCATATATTTT. Its protein product is CASSPSLGNTIYF.

CDR3 bases: TGCAGCGTTATGGTTAAGGGAGATTACAATGAGCAGTTCTTC. Its protein product is CSVMVKGDYNEQFF. This chain connects TRBV29-1 to TRBJ2-1, with D perhaps matching TRBD2 (5 bases). The V end lost 5 bases, the J end lost 4 bases, and 15 bases lay between the germline ends. This CDR3 comprises 14 residues. The V gene's germline CDR1 is SQVTM and CDR2 ANQGSEA.

The chain couples TRBV19 to TRBJ2-7; TRBD1 aligns across 7 bases. Germline CDR1 and CDR2: LNHDA and SQIVND (reference sequence). This CDR3 is 13 amino acids long. V shed 10 bases and J 3 bases; nucleotides not matched to a gene: 9. The CDR3 region has the DNA TGTGCCACCGCACCGGGACAGAACTACGAGCAGTACTTC. Amino acid sequence: CATAPGQNYEQYF. Supplemented by reference TRBV19 and TRBJ2-7, the full variable domain reads DGGITQSPKYLFRKEGQNVTLSCEQNLNHDAMYWYRQDPGQGLRLIYYSQIVNDFQKGDIAEGYSVSREKKESFPLTVTSAQKNPTAFYLCATAPGQNYEQYFGPGTRLTVT.

This clonotype turned up a few times. V gene TRBV7-9 combines with J gene TRBJ1-6; tentative D call: TRBD1 (5 bases). Germline V lookup: CDR1 SEHNR, CDR2 FQNEAQ (reference sequence). The ends were cut back, 7 bases at V and 7 bases at J, with 14 bases in the middle. The CDR3 runs to 14 residues. In DNA, the CDR3 is TGTGCCAGCACCTTTACCGGGGGGAATTCACCCCTCCACTTT. Protein product: CASTFTGGNSPLHF.

This clonotype was detected ten times or more. V and J are TRBV9 and TRBJ1-1; a weak D match, TRBD1 (5 bases). Per the germline V gene, CDR1 is SGDLS and CDR2 is YYNGEE. V was shortened by 0 bases and J by 1 base, with 10 bases between the two germline ends. The CDR3 consists of 15 residues. Here the CDR3 DNA reads TGTGCCAGCAGCGTAGTTGCAGGGAAGAACACTGAAGCTTTCTTT. Its protein product is CASSVVAGKNTEAFF.